The 6 T cell receptor beta chains listed next were all sequenced from one sample in a study of T cells in Graves' hyperthyroidism and ophthalmopathy. The source material, RNA transcripts, was used to amplify TCR beta CDR3 regions. HTBI primers were used for first-round RT-PCR of the TCR CDR3. TCRdb redid the calling of the multiplex PCR reads with MiXCR, one entry per CDR3 protein. This table holds about 480,000 distinct CDR3 sequences, about 24% found once. Material for sequencing was blood. These receptors were taken from a woman aged 25-40 years with Graves' ophthalmopathy.

This clonotype came up many times. The chain is built from TRBV6-2 or TRBV6-3 and TRBJ2-4; 7 bases are shared with TRBD1. V was pared by 7 bases and J by 5 bases, with 8 bases of the junction left unmatched. This CDR3 has 14 residues. From germline, CDR1 is MNHEY and CDR2 SVGEGT. In DNA form, the CDR3 reads TGTGCCAGCACTGAGTGGGGACAGCAAAACATTCAGTACTTC. This sequence encodes CASTEWGQQNIQYF.

This clonotype came up many times. The rearrangement links TRBV27 to TRBJ2-5; 8 bases are a match to TRBD2. This CDR3 is 15 amino acids long. Losses at the gene ends were 4 bases for V and 0 bases for J; bases not matched to a gene: 4. The germline gives CDR1 MNHEY, CDR2 SMNVEV (reference sequence). Here the CDR3 reads CASSSGGADQETQYF. CDR3 in DNA: TGTGCCAGCAGTTCCGGGGGGGCCGACCAAGAGACCCAGTACTTC.

This clonotype was recorded at least ten times. The chain recombines TRBV27 with TRBJ2-7; D uncertain. Germline CDR1 and CDR2: MNHEY and SMNVEV (reference sequence). This CDR3 spans 13 amino acids. V shed 3 bases and J shed 0 bases, with 6 bases lying between them. The CDR3 DNA sequence: TGTGCCAGCAGTTTGCGGTTCTCCTACGAGCAGTACTTC. As protein: CASSLRFSYEQYF.

The sample holds a few counts of this clonotype. The gene calls are TRBV6-5 and TRBJ1-5, with D possibly being TRBD1 (5 bases). This CDR3 has 16 amino acids. Germline assignment: CDR1 MNHEY and CDR2 SVGAGI. Trimming took off 5 bases at V and 0 bases at J, with 14 bases between the two ends. Here the CDR3 reads CASSVLRVLSNQPQHF. In DNA, the CDR3 is TGTGCCAGCAGTGTACTCAGGGTCCTTAGCAATCAGCCCCAGCATTTT.

A few counts support this clonotype. The chain has TRBV15 and TRBJ1-2, with D uncertain. Germline lookup yields CDR1 LNHNV and CDR2 YYDKDF (reference sequence). CDR3 size: 16 residues. V lost 1 base and J 7 bases, leaving 19 bases between the germline ends. The CDR3 spells CATSRVFWVAVGGYTF. The CDR3 DNA reads as TGTGCCACCAGCAGAGTGTTTTGGGTCGCGGTCGGTGGCTACACCTTC.

This clonotype was seen ten or more times. This chain uses TRBV11-2 with TRBJ1-2; D not resolved. Per the germline V gene, CDR1 is SGHAT and CDR2 is FQNNGV. This CDR3 comprises 15 residues. V shed 6 bases and J shed 0 bases, with 14 bases lying between them. CDR3 in amino acids: CASRPGRLANYGYTF. The CDR3 nucleotides are TGTGCCAGCAGACCCGGGCGCCTAGCTAACTATGGCTACACCTTC.